Listed here are 31 T cell receptor beta chains from one sample, sequenced in a study of T cells after yellow fever vaccination. TCRdb ran MiXCR on the 5' RACE reads and lists one entry per CDR3 protein. The profile shows 340,000 or so distinct CDR3 sequences, approximately 12% of them singletons. The input for sequencing was CD4+ T cells sorted from PBMCs, taken 15 days after the yellow fever booster vaccination. The source of these receptors is a man between 18 and 35 years old who received the YFV17D yellow fever vaccine.

J is TRBJ2-5 and V is TRBV20-1, with 8 nucleotides matching TRBD2. The junction had 5 bases not matched to a gene; V was cut back by 5 bases and J by 3 bases. The CDR3 contains 13 residues. Germline-derived CDR1 and CDR2 are DFQATT and SNEGSKA (reference sequence). The CDR3 sequence is CSAFGTSKETQYF. As DNA, the CDR3 is TGCAGTGCTTTCGGGACTAGTAAAGAGACCCAGTACTTC.

This chain uses TRBV29-1 with TRBJ1-2; the D gene is possibly TRBD1 (5 bases). Germline V lookup: CDR1 SQVTM, CDR2 ANQGSEA. The CDR3 runs to 13 residues. V was trimmed by 6 bases and J by 3 bases, leaving 14 bases between them. The CDR3 is CSVATGTYYGYTF. For the CDR3, the DNA is TGCAGCGTCGCAACCGGGACGTACTATGGCTACACCTTC.

This chain joins TRBV2 and TRBJ2-1; 10 bases are a match to TRBD1. Per germline, CDR1 SNHLY and CDR2 FYNNEI. V shed 3 bases and J 10 bases; nucleotides not matched to a gene: 9. The CDR3 is 15 residues long. CDR3 DNA: TGTGCCAGCAGTGAGAGGACAGGGGGGCGCAGAGAGCAGTTCTTC. This codes for CASSERTGGRREQFF. Variable domain in full (rest from reference TRBV2 and TRBJ2-1): EPEVTQTPSHQVTQMGQEVILRCVPISNHLYFYWYRQILGQKVEFLVSFYNNEISEKSEIFDDQFSVERPDGSNFTLKIRSTKLEDSAMYFCASSERTGGRREQFFGPGTRLTVL.

In its sample, this clonotype was seen a few times. The chain couples TRBV13 to TRBJ2-1; TRBD2 might be the D (6 bases). CDR3 size: 13 residues. Between the trimmed V and J ends, which lost 2 bases and 9 bases, there was a span of 11 bases. Germline V gene lookup returns CDR1 PRHDT and CDR2 FYEKMQ (reference sequence). CDR3 loop: CASSLRPAGEQFF. The CDR3 DNA reads TGTGCCAGCAGCTTACGCCCAGCGGGTGAGCAGTTCTTC.

This clonotype has only a few counts. V is TRBV10-1 and J is TRBJ2-2; 8 bases line up with TRBD2. With V trimmed by 5 bases and J by 3 bases, 5 bases remained unmatched. This CDR3 spans 15 amino acids. CDR1 and CDR2 from the germline V gene are WNHNN and SYGVQD (reference sequence). The CDR3 spells CASSRGGTYTGELFF. The CDR3 region has the DNA TGCGCCAGCAGTCGCGGGGGGACCTACACCGGGGAGCTGTTTTTT.

The V and J genes are TRBV4-1 and TRBJ2-5; 11 nucleotides align to TRBD2. V lost 0 bases, J lost 5 bases, and 8 bases stayed unmatched. Germline V lookup: CDR1 MGHRA, CDR2 YSYEKL. The CDR3 runs to 17 residues. The CDR3 is CASSQDSASGGFETQYF. CDR3 DNA: TGCGCCAGCAGCCAAGATTCGGCTAGCGGGGGGTTTGAGACCCAGTACTTC.

This clonotype has only a few counts. The chain is built from TRBV7-2 and TRBJ1-4; TRBD1 matches at 7 bases. J gave up 7 bases and V 3 bases, and 5 bases lay outside the gene matches. This CDR3 comprises 14 residues. Germline V lookup: CDR1 SGHTA, CDR2 FQGNSA. CDR3 in amino acids: CASSFDRESEKLFF. The CDR3 DNA reads as TGTGCCAGCAGCTTCGACAGGGAGTCTGAAAAACTGTTTTTT.

The V and J genes are TRBV7-6 and TRBJ1-3; TRBD1 might be the D (5 bases). The ends were cut back, 2 bases at V and 0 bases at J, with 14 bases in the middle. The length of the CDR3 is 17 residues. CDR1 and CDR2 (germline): SGHVS, FNYEAQ. In DNA form, the CDR3 reads TGTGCCAGCAGCTTATCCGGGACGCCGAGCTCTGGAAACACCATATATTTT. This translates into CASSLSGTPSSGNTIYF.

This chain joins TRBV18 and TRBJ1-2; D ambiguous. The CDR3 consists of 14 residues. Per germline, CDR1 KGHSH and CDR2 LQKENI. V lost 4 bases and J 6 bases, leaving 15 bases between the germline ends. The DNA for the CDR3 is TGTGCCAGCTCACTTCAGCAGGAGAAGGATGGCTACACCTTC. Its translation: CASSLQQEKDGYTF.

The chain couples TRBV5-1 to TRBJ1-2, with unresolved D. Trimming removed 3 bases from V and 5 bases from J, with 14 bases in between. The germline V gene has CDR1 SGHRS and CDR2 YFSETQ. This CDR3 region has 14 residues. CDR3 sequence: CASSYTGPRYGYTF. The CDR3 DNA is TGCGCCAGCAGCTATACGGGTCCTCGGTATGGCTACACCTTC.

V and J are TRBV5-1 and TRBJ1-6; D gene ambiguous. The germline V gene has CDR1 SGHRS and CDR2 YFSETQ. Trimming cost V 0 bases and J 8 bases, with 15 bases left between them. The CDR3 sequence is 16 residues long. CDR3 sequence reads: CASSLAREGGHSPLHF. Written as DNA, the CDR3 is TGCGCCAGCAGCTTGGCCCGGGAGGGAGGGCATTCACCCCTCCACTTT. The full variable domain, rest sourced from reference TRBV5-1 and TRBJ1-6, is KAGVTQTPRYLIKTRGQQVTLSCSPISGHRSVSWYQQTPGQGLQFLFEYFSETQRNKGNFPGRFSGRQFSNSRSEMNVSTLELGDSALYLCASSLAREGGHSPLHFGNGTRLTVT.

The sample holds a few counts of this clonotype. The chain combines TRBV10-2 with TRBJ2-3; TRBD2 might be the D (6 bases). The V and J ends lost 1 base and 1 base respectively, with 18 bases between them. The CDR3 consists of 18 residues. Germline V gene lookup returns CDR1 WSHSY and CDR2 SAAADI. CDR3 bases: TGCGCCAGCAGTGAGTTTGGGGGAGGAGAAGTCGGCACAGATACGCAGTATTTT. Protein sequence: CASSEFGGGEVGTDTQYF.

This clonotype occurred a few times. J is TRBJ1-3 and V is TRBV6-5; weak D call: TRBD1 (6 bases). There are 14 residues in the CDR3. Germline V CDR1 and CDR2: MNHEY, SVGAGI. Trimming removed 7 bases from V and 4 bases from J, with 14 bases in between. CDR3 in amino acids: CASTRGQIGNTIYF. In DNA form, the CDR3 reads TGTGCCAGCACCCGAGGACAGATCGGAAACACCATATATTTT.

This clonotype was seen at least ten times. The chain links TRBV3-1 to TRBJ2-5; perhaps TRBD2 as D (6 bases). V gave up 3 bases and J gave up 2 bases, with 7 bases separating them. Germline loops: CDR1 LGHDT, CDR2 YNNKEL (reference sequence). The length of the CDR3 is 13 residues. The CDR3 sequence is CASSQGLQETQYF. Written as DNA, the CDR3 is TGTGCCAGCAGCCAGGGACTGCAAGAGACCCAGTACTTC.

V is TRBV5-1 and J is TRBJ2-4, with a tentative D call TRBD2 (6 bases). The V end was cut by 0 bases, the J end by 9 bases, with 13 bases between. This CDR3 spans 14 amino acids. Germline lookup yields CDR1 SGHRS and CDR2 YFSETQ. The CDR3 DNA is TGCGCCAGCAGCTTGGGATCAGCGGGCGGCATTCAGTACTTC. Amino acid sequence: CASSLGSAGGIQYF. Looking up the rest from reference TRBV5-1 and TRBJ2-4 gives the full variable domain: KAGVTQTPRYLIKTRGQQVTLSCSPISGHRSVSWYQQTPGQGLQFLFEYFSETQRNKGNFPGRFSGRQFSNSRSEMNVSTLELGDSALYLCASSLGSAGGIQYFGAGTRLSVL.

In its sample, this clonotype was seen many times. The chain is built from TRBV6-5 and TRBJ2-7, with 10 nucleotides matching TRBD2. V lost 6 bases to trimming and J lost 3 bases; unmatched junction nucleotides: 8. The germline V gene encodes CDR1 MNHEY and CDR2 SVGAGI. The CDR3 is 15 amino acids. DNA for the CDR3: TGTGCCAGCAGACCCACTAGCGGGGCGGACTACGAGCAGTACGTC. This gives the protein CASRPTSGADYEQYV.

The sample holds a few counts of this clonotype. The rearrangement joins TRBV4-2 to TRBJ2-3, with D maybe TRBD1 (5 bases). The CDR3 has 17 amino acids. With 0 bases removed from V and 3 bases from J, the gap between germline ends came to 16 bases. CDR1 and CDR2 (germline): LGHNA, YNFKEQ. The CDR3 protein is CASSQESRVRATDTQYF. The CDR3 DNA reads TGTGCCAGCAGCCAAGAGTCCCGGGTCAGGGCGACAGATACGCAGTATTTT.

The chain combines TRBV3-1 with TRBJ2-7, with D unclear. The CDR3 extends over 11 amino acids. With 1 base removed from V and 13 bases from J, the gap between germline ends came to 11 bases. Germline values: CDR1 LGHDT, CDR2 YNNKEL (reference sequence). CDR3 nucleotides: TGTGCCAGCAGCCAAGCCGCAGTTTTCTACTTC. Translating gives CASSQAAVFYF.

The gene calls are TRBV28 and TRBJ2-7, with D uncertain. The CDR3 spans 13 residues. Trimming removed 3 bases from V and 2 bases from J, with 8 bases in between. The V gene's germline CDR1 is MDHEN and CDR2 SYDVKM. The CDR3 loop is CASSFGTTYEQYV. CDR3 nucleotide sequence: TGTGCCAGCAGTTTTGGAACAACCTACGAGCAGTACGTC.

V and J are TRBV4-1 and TRBJ2-7; D perhaps matches TRBD2 (5 bases). The CDR3 loop spans 14 amino acids. Germline V gives CDR1 MGHRA, CDR2 YSYEKL. The V end lost 3 bases, the J end lost 1 base, and 10 bases lay between the germline ends. The CDR3 reads CASSQNRESYEQYF. In DNA, the CDR3 is TGCGCCAGCAGCCAGAACCGGGAATCCTACGAGCAGTACTTC.

This clonotype was picked up a small number of times. The chain is built from TRBV3-2 and TRBJ1-1. TRBV3-2 constitutes a pseudogene. The CDR3 contains 15 residues. The CDR3 nucleotides read TGTGCCAGCAGCCAAGACCCAGCGGCGGACACTGAAGCTTTCTTT. Its translation: CASSQDPAADTEAFF.

This clonotype was observed a handful of times. CDR3 DNA sequence: TGTGCCACCAGTGATTTCCGGGACAGGGGCGGCGATACGCAGTATTTT. Protein: CATSDFRDRGGDTQYF. The V gene is TRBV24-1, the J gene TRBJ2-3, with 10 bases fitting TRBD1. Per germline, CDR1 KGHDR and CDR2 SFDVKD. CDR3 length: 16 amino acids. V dropped 1 base and J dropped 6; count of bases not matched to a gene: 6.

In its sample, this clonotype was seen a few times. The V and J genes are TRBV6-4 and TRBJ2-7, with 7 positions matching TRBD2. CDR3 length equals 15 residues. V lost 4 bases to trimming and J lost 5 bases; unmatched junction nucleotides: 11. From germline, CDR1 is MRHNA and CDR2 SNTAGT. The CDR3 sequence: CASSGTSAGRNEQYF. CDR3 nucleotides: TGTGCCAGCAGTGGAACTAGCGCGGGACGGAACGAGCAGTACTTC.

On this clonotype itself: Its ends do not fully match the called genes, so a read error is possible. DNA of the CDR3: TGTGCTAGCAGCCGTGGACTAGCGGGGGGCCGGTCCTACAATGAGCAGTTCTTC. This gives the protein CASSRGLAGGRSYNEQFF. The chain joins TRBV7-7 to TRBJ2-1; 14 bases are a match to TRBD2. CDR3 size: 18 residues. Germline V gene lookup returns CDR1 SSHAT and CDR2 FNYEAQ (reference sequence).

This clonotype has a count of ten or more. The DNA for the CDR3 is TGTGCCACCAGCAGAGATCCCGGGTACGAGCAGTACTTC. Protein sequence: CATSRDPGYEQYF. The chain combines TRBV15 with TRBJ2-7, with D unresolved. This CDR3 is 13 amino acids long. Trimming pared 0 bases from V and 4 bases from J, leaving 7 bases between. CDR1 is LNHNV, CDR2 YYDKDF, per germline (reference sequence). Full variable domain (missing parts from reference TRBV15 and TRBJ2-7): DAMVIQNPRYQVTQFGKPVTLSCSQTLNHNVMYWYQQKSSQAPKLLFHYYDKDFNNEADTPDNFQSRRPNTSFCFLDIRSPGLGDTAMYLCATSRDPGYEQYFGPGTRLTVT.

The chain couples TRBV6-2 or TRBV6-3 to TRBJ1-5; D call uncertain. The germline V gene encodes CDR1 MNHEY and CDR2 SVGEGT. The CDR3 has 20 residues. Trimming took off 2 bases at V and 0 bases at J, with 23 bases between the two ends. CDR3 coding DNA: TGTGCCAGCAGTTACGCGGTGTGGCAGCGCGAAAAATATAGCAATCAGCCCCAGCATTTT. Its translation: CASSYAVWQREKYSNQPQHF.

The sample holds a few counts of this clonotype. The chain couples TRBV9 to TRBJ2-1; TRBD2 aligns across 7 bases. CDR1 and CDR2 (germline): SGDLS, YYNGEE. The CDR3 runs to 16 residues. With 0 bases clipped from V and 5 bases from J, the junction kept 8 bases outside the gene matches. CDR3 coding DNA: TGTGCCAGCAGCGTAGCCCCCCGGGGGGAAAACAATGAGCAGTTCTTC. Translation: CASSVAPRGENNEQFF.

The chain employs TRBV28 and TRBJ1-3, with D maybe TRBD1 (6 bases). The length of the CDR3 is 16 residues. Germline CDR1 is MDHEN and CDR2 is SYDVKM. V lost 4 bases and J 4 bases, leaving 17 bases between the germline ends. This chain's CDR3 is CASSSEGEPGGNTIYF. The CDR3 coding sequence is TGTGCCAGCAGTTCCGAGGGGGAACCTGGGGGAAACACCATATATTTT.

This clonotype occurred a few times. The chain combines TRBV27 with TRBJ1-1, with D uncertain. The CDR3 is made up of 15 amino acids. Germline V gene data show CDR1 as MNHEY and CDR2 as SMNVEV (reference sequence). Trimming pared 5 bases from V and 0 bases from J, leaving 13 bases between. The CDR3 DNA follows: TGTGCCAGCAGTCGCTACACTGGGATGAACACTGAAGCTTTCTTT. It translates to CASSRYTGMNTEAFF.

The chain links TRBV25-1 to TRBJ1-6, with D tentatively TRBD1 (6 bases). Deletions cut 4 bases from V and 0 bases from J, with 13 bases between. Germline V lookup: CDR1 MGHDK, CDR2 SYGVNS. The CDR3 contains 17 residues. CDR3 nucleotides: TGTGCCAGCAGTGGTAACAGGGCCAGCTCCTATAATTCACCCCTCCACTTT. This translates into CASSGNRASSYNSPLHF.

This clonotype has just a few counts. The rearrangement joins TRBV10-3 to TRBJ1-1; D is undetermined. Germline V gene lookup returns CDR1 ENHRY and CDR2 SYGVKD. The ends were cut back, 6 bases at V and 3 bases at J, with 8 bases in the middle. This CDR3 has 12 amino acids. This CDR3 reads CAIRRADTEAFF. CDR3 DNA sequence: TGTGCCATCAGAAGAGCGGACACTGAAGCTTTCTTT.